The clone carrying this T cell receptor (beta chain) is a singleton in its sample. Its antigen is unidentified. There are 17 residues in the CDR3. Germline CDR1 reads SGHDN; CDR2 reads FVKESK. V gave up 4 bases and J gave up 4 bases, with 19 bases separating them. The source of the sample is a study of vaccination effects on CD4 cells after COVID-19. Study in general: Expansion of antigen-specific CD4+ T cells with viral peptide pools was carried out by the ViraFEST assay before sequencing.

Clones were read by immunoSEQ multiplex PCR, and TCRdb kept only the in-frame ones, dropping some. The table records some 66,000 clones, less than 80% of them present only once. Subsequent to a culture period of more than 9 days, CD4+ T cells were isolated. Either the mRNA-1273 or the BNT162b2 vaccine was given to participants as two doses. Among the vaccine recipients, none had a prior SARS-CoV-2 infection, and nucleocapsid antibodies were negative. Cultures got half-medium changes with IL-2 on days 3 and 7. Sample: CD4+ T cells from PBMCs cultured without peptide, taken after COVID-19 vaccination. This TCR was recovered from a human donor who received a COVID-19 vaccine. This chain joins TRBV14 and TRBJ2-2; maybe TRBD1 (6 bases). The DNA of the CDR3 is TGTGCCAGCAGCCCTGGACCGACAGGACGGTTCACCGGGGAGCTGTTTTTT. Translation: CASSPGPTGRFTGELFF.